Listed here is a single TCR beta chain. The antigen remains unidentified. Assay used: immunoSEQ multiplex PCR; TCRdb lists only in-frame clones, some missing. The table shows approximately 100,000 clones, with about nine tenths occurring only once. This sample stems from a study of identifying expanded T cells in peripheral blood. During the collection period, no donor immune events like infections were recorded. This CDR3 contains 14 residues. Germline values: CDR1 MDHEN, CDR2 SYDVKM. Trimming shortened V by 6 bases and J by 6 bases, and 18 bases separated the two germline ends. Overall study findings and caveats: Over two and four weeks, about 17 and 20 clones changed, versus around 1.3 between replicates. Approximately 2-week clone count variance significantly increased as total template count grew.

The chain is built from TRBV28 and TRBJ2-7; D possibly corresponds to TRBD1 (6 bases). The clonotype comes from a person aged 18 to 69 in good health. Sequencing input: blood. CDR3 nucleotides: TGTGCCAGCAGCCCCGACCGGGCCAGGGGCGAGCAGTACTTC. Residues: CASSPDRARGEQYF. Based on the CDR3 plus reference TRBV28 and TRBJ2-7, the full variable domain is DVKVTQSSRYLVKRTGEKVFLECVQDMDHENMFWYRQDPGLGLRLIYFSYDVKMKEKGDIPEGYSVSREKKERFSLILESASTNQTSMYLCASSPDRARGEQYFGPGTRLTVT.